These T cell receptor beta chains were read from a single sample in a study of blood T cell repertoires in COVID-19. Data came from immunoSEQ multiplex PCR; TCRdb stores just in-frame clones and leaves some out. Of roughly 170,000 clones listed, about 86% are singletons. Sequencing used peripheral blood. The origin of the receptors is a man in his 70s with active or convalescent COVID-19. Each CDR3 is given with its conserved first and last residue. Only part of the rows carry a size: once, few, many, or a class if the clone is expanded.

j_call v_call clone_size cdr3_aa
TRBJ1-1 TRBV6-5 . CASSYQGGNTEAFF
TRBJ2-7 TRBV18 . CASSPAGGRFEQYF
TRBJ1-5 TRBV7-2 once CASSFRDQPQHF
TRBJ2-4 TRBV19 . CASAGIWNIQYF
TRBJ2-2 TRBV9 . CASSVVSGSGELFF
TRBJ1-5 TRBV19 . CASSIGSGGQPQHF
TRBJ1-2 TRBV9 . CASSVAVQGLDGYTF
TRBJ2-7 TRBV7-2 . CASSFQTGAYEQYF
TRBJ1-3 TRBV2 . CASGLGPGSGNTIYF
TRBJ1-1 TRBV6-5 . CASSYRRQGEAFF
TRBJ1-1 TRBV16 . CASSQGFGGIAEAFF
TRBJ2-3 TRBV7-6 once CASSLGPGGRTDTQYF
TRBJ1-6 TRBV4-3 . CASSQEANPLNSPLHF
TRBJ2-3 TRBV15 once CATSRAHSDTQYF
TRBJ2-3 TRBV5-1 many CASSLAPGDTQYF
TRBJ2-2 TRBV19 . CASRGLAGGTGTGELFF
TRBJ1-1 TRBV5-1 . CASSLVGREAFF
TRBJ1-2 TRBV5-1 . CASSLDRVGYTF
TRBJ1-5 TRBV28 . CASSLDRNNQPQHF
TRBJ2-7 TRBV6-6 . CASRPGQGVSYEQYF
TRBJ2-2 TRBV14 . CASSSRQAAGTGELFF
TRBJ1-6 TRBV28 . CASSPPNSPLHF
TRBJ1-3 TRBV19 . CASSYGRLSSGNTIYF
TRBJ1-1 TRBV9 . CASSVGGTGMNTEAFF
TRBJ1-2 TRBV28 . CASSLAVYGYTF
TRBJ1-3 TRBV19 . CASSIGGDTGNTIYF
TRBJ1-2 TRBV5-1 . CASMLGRGLNYGYTF
TRBJ1-3 TRBV14 few CASSLYLLGVYGNTIYF
TRBJ2-7 TRBV7-3 . CASSLERAYQYEQYF
TRBJ2-1 TRBV11-3 . CASSSGRGLSYNEQFF
TRBJ2-1 TRBV10-1 . CASSGGQYNEQFF
TRBJ1-1 TRBV25-1 . CASSRSGGGEAFF
TRBJ2-5 TRBV2 . CASSPEETQYF
TRBJ2-6 TRBV4-3 . CASSLAGSRTSFSGANVLTF
TRBJ2-7 TRBV10-3 . CAISGQGGDEQYF
TRBJ1-3 TRBV28 . CASSFQDLPGDTIYF
TRBJ2-5 TRBV19 once CASSITFRGAQETQYF
TRBJ1-1 TRBV9 . CASSGQSNTEAFF
TRBJ1-1 TRBV18 . CASSPDRAGTEAFF
TRBJ1-1 TRBV6-6 . CASSPTGGNTEAFF
TRBJ1-5 TRBV14 few CASSDSLNQPQHF
TRBJ2-1 TRBV7-2 . CASSNPGQGARNEQFF
TRBJ2-7 TRBV2 . CASSGTGGVYEQYF
TRBJ1-3 TRBV29-1 few CSVDEGVASSGNTIYF
TRBJ2-7 TRBV6-5 . CASSYRVAGFYEQYF
TRBJ2-2 TRBV11-3 . CASSLVGVTGELFF